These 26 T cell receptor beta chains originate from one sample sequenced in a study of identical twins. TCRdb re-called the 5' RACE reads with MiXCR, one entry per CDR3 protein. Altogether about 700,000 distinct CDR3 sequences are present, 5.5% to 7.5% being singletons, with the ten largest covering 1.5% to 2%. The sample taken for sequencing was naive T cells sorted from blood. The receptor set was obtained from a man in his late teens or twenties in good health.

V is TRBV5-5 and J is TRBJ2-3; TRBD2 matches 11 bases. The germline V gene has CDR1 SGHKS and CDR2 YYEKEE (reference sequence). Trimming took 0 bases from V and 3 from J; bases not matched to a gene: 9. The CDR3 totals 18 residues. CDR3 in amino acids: CASSLDLRLAGRTDTQYF. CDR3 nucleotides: TGTGCCAGCAGCTTGGACCTGAGACTAGCGGGAAGGACAGATACGCAGTATTTT.

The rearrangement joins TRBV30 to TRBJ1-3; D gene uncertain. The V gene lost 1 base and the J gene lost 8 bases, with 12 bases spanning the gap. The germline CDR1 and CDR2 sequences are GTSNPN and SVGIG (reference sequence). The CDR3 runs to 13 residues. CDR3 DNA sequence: TGTGCCTGGAGTGCCCGTCAGGCGGACACCATATATTTT. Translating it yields CAWSARQADTIYF.

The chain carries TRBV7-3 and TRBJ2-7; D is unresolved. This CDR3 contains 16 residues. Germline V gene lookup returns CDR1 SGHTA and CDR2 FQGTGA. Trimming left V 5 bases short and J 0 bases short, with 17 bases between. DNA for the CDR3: TGTGCCAGCAGCCCGCATATGGGTTCCTACTCCTACGAGCAGTACTTC. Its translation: CASSPHMGSYSYEQYF. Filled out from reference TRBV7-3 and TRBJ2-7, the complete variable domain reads GAGVSQTPSNKVTEKGKYVELRCDPISGHTALYWYRQSLGQGPEFLIYFQGTGAADDSGLPNDRFFAVRPEGSVSTLKIQRTERGDSAVYLCASSPHMGSYSYEQYFGPGTRLTVT.

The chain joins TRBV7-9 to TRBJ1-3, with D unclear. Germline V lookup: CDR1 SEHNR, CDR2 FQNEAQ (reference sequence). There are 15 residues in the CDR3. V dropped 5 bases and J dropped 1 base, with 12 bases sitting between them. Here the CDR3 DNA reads TGTGCCAGCAGCCAATACGGACTGTCTGGAAACACCATATATTTT. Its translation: CASSQYGLSGNTIYF.

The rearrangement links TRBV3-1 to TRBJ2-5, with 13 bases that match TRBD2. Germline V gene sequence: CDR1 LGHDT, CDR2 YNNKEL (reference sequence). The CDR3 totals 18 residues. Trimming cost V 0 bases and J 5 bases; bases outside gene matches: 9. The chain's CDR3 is CASSQDVGSTSGRETQYF. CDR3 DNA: TGTGCCAGCAGCCAAGATGTGGGGTCGACTAGCGGGAGGGAGACCCAGTACTTC.

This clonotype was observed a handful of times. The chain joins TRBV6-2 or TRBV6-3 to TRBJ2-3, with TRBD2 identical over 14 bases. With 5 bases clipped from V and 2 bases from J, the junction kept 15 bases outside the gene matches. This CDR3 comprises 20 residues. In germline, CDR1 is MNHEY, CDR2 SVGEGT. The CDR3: CASSLIAGTSGSRSTDTQYF. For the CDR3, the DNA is TGTGCCAGCAGTCTCATAGCCGGGACTAGCGGGAGTAGGTCCACAGATACGCAGTATTTT.

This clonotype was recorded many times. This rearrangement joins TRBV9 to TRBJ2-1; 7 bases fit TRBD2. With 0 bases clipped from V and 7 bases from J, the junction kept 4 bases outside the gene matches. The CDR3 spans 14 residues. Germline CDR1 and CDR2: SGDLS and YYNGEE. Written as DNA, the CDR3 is TGTGCCAGCAGCGTAGGCGGGGGAGCAAATGAGCAGTTCTTC. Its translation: CASSVGGGANEQFF. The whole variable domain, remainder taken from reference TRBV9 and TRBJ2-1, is DSGVTQTPKHLITATGQRVTLRCSPRSGDLSVYWYQQSLDQGLQFLIQYYNGEERAKGNILERFSAQQFPDLHSELNLSSLELGDSALYFCASSVGGGANEQFFGPGTRLTVL.

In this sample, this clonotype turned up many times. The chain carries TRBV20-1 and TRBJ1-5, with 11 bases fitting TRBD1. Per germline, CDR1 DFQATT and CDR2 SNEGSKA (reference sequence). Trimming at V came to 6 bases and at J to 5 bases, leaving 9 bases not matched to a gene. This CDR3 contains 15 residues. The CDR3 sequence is CSAHPGQGDHQPQHF. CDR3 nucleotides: TGCAGTGCGCACCCGGGACAGGGGGATCATCAGCCCCAGCATTTT.

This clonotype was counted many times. CDR3 sequence (DNA): TGTGCCAGCAGTTACTCAGCGGACAACACTGAAGCTTTCTTT. Amino acids: CASSYSADNTEAFF. The chain employs TRBV6-5 and TRBJ1-1; D unclear. CDR3 size: 14 residues. Trimming took off 0 bases at V and 2 bases at J, with 7 bases between the two ends. Germline-derived CDR1 and CDR2 are MNHEY and SVGAGI.

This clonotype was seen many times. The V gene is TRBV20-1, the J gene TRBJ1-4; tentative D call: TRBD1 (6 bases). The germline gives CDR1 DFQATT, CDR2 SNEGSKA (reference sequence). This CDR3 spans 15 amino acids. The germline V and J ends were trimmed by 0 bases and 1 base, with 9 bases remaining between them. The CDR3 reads CSARDTGRTNEKLFF. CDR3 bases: TGCAGTGCTAGAGATACAGGGAGAACTAATGAAAAACTGTTTTTT.

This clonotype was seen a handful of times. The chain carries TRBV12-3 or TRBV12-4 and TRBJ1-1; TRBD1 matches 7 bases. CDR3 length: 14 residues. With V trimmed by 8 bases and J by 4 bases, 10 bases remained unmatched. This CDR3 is CASSKTGTVTEAFF. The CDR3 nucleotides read TGTGCCAGCTCGAAAACCGGGACAGTCACTGAAGCTTTCTTT.

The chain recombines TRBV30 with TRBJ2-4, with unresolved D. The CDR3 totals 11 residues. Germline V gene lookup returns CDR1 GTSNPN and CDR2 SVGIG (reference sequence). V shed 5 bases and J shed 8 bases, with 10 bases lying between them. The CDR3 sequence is CAWDRGDIQYF. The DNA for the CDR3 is TGTGCCTGGGACCGAGGAGACATTCAGTACTTC.

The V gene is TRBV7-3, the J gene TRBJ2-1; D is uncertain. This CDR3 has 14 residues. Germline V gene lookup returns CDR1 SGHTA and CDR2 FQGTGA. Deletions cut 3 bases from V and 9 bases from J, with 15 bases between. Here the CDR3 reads CASSLHMKAGEQFF. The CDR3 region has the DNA TGTGCCAGCAGCTTGCATATGAAGGCAGGTGAGCAGTTCTTC.

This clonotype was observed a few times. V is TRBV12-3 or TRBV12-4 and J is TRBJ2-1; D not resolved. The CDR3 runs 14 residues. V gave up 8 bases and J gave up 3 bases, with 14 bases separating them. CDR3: CASVGGSVYNEQFF. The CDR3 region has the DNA TGTGCCAGCGTCGGCGGATCGGTCTACAATGAGCAGTTCTTC.

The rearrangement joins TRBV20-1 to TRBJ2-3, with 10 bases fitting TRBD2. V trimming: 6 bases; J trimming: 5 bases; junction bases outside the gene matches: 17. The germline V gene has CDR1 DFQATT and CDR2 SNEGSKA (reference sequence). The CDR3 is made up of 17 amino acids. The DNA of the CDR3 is TGCAGTGCCCCTCCCCCGAGCCGGCTAGCGGGAGAAGATACGCAGTATTTT. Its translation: CSAPPPSRLAGEDTQYF.

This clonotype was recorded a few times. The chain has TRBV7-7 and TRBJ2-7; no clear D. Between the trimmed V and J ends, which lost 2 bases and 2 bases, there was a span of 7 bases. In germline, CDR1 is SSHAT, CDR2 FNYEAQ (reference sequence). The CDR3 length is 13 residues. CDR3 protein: CASSLNPAYEQYF. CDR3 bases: TGTGCCAGCAGCTTAAACCCTGCCTACGAGCAGTACTTC. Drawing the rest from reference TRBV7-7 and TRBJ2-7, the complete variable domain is GAGVSQSPRYKVTKRGQDVTLRCDPISSHATLYWYQQALGQGPEFLTYFNYEAQPDKSGLPSDRFSAERPEGSISTLTIQRTEQRDSAMYRCASSLNPAYEQYFGPGTRLTVT.

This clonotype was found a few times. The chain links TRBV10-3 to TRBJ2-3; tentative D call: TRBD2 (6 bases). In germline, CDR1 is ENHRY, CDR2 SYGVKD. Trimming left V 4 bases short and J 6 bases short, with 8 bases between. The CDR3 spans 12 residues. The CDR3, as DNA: TGTGCCATCAGTGTTGGAGGGGATACGCAGTATTTT. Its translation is CAISVGGDTQYF.

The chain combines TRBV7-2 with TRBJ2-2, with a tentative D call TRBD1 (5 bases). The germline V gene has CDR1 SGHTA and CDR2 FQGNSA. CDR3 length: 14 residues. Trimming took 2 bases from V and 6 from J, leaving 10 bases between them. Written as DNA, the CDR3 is TGTGCCAGCAGCTTAAGCGTGGGGCCCGGGGAGCTGTTTTTT. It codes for CASSLSVGPGELFF.

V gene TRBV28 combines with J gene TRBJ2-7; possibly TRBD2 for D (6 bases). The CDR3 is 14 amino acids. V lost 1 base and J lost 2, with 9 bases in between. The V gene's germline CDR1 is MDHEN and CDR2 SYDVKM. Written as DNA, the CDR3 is TGTGCCAGCAGTTTATCGGGGGAGGCCTACGAGCAGTACTTC. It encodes CASSLSGEAYEQYF.

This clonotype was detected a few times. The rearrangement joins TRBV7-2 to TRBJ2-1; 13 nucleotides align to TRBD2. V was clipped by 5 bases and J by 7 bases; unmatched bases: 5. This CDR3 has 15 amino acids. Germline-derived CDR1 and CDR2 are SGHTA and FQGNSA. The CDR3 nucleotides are TGTGCCAGCAGCACCGGGACTAGCGGGAAAAATGAGCAGTTCTTC. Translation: CASSTGTSGKNEQFF.

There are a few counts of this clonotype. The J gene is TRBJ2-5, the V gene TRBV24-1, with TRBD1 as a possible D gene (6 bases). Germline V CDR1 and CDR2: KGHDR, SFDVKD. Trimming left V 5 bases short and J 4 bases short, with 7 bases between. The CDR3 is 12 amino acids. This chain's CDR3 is CATSGGPETQYF. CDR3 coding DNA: TGTGCCACCAGTGGGGGGCCAGAGACCCAGTACTTC.

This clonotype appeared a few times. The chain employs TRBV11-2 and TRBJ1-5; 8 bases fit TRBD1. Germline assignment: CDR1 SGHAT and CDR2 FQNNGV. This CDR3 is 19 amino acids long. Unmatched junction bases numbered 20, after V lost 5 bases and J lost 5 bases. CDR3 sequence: CASSPSHLQGDFRHQPQHF. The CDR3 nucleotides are TGTGCCAGCAGCCCCTCTCATCTACAGGGGGATTTTCGGCATCAGCCCCAGCATTTT.

The CDR3 DNA follows: TGTGCCACCAGCGCCTCTAGGGCGGGAAATCAGCCCCAGCATTTT. This codes for CATSASRAGNQPQHF. V gene TRBV15 combines with J gene TRBJ1-5; D gene ambiguous. V lost 5 bases and J lost 4, with 15 bases in between. Germline values: CDR1 LNHNV, CDR2 YYDKDF (reference sequence). This CDR3 is 15 amino acids long.

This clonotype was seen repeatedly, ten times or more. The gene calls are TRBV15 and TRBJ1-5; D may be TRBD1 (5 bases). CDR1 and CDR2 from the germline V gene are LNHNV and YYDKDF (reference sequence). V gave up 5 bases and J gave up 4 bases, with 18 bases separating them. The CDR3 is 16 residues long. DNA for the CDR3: TGTGCCACCAGCCCAGACACACGGGGGGGAAATCAGCCCCAGCATTTT. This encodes CATSPDTRGGNQPQHF.

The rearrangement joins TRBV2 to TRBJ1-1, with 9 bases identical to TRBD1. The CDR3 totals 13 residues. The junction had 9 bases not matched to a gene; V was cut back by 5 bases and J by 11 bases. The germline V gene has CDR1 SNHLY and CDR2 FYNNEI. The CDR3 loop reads CASSSGQGFIAFF. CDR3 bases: TGTGCCAGCAGTTCGGGACAGGGTTTCATTGCTTTCTTT.

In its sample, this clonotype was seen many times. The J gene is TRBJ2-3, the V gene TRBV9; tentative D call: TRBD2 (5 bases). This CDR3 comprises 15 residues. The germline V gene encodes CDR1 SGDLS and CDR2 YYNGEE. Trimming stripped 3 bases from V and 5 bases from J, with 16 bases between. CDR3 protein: CASSDYGEPGDTQYF. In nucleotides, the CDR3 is TGTGCCAGCAGCGACTACGGGGAGCCGGGAGATACGCAGTATTTT.